This TCR beta chain was profiled in a study of vaccination and CD4 T cells after COVID-19. About this clonotype: The antigen is unknown.

Described treatment: roughly nine-day PBMC culture with coronavirus spike peptide pools or control peptides (ViraFEST assay). This CDR3 spans 15 amino acids. Trimming removed 2 bases from V and 8 bases from J; junction bases left unmatched: 6. Per germline, CDR1 SNHLY and CDR2 FYNNEI. Oncomine TCR Beta short-read sequencing was applied to DNA from cultured CD4+ T cells. MiXCR was run by TCRdb on the PCR reads, yielding one entry per CDR3 protein. The sample lists about 9,600 distinct CDR3 sequences; roughly 25% were seen once. This chain connects TRBV2 to TRBJ1-6, with 7 bases that match TRBD1. The material was CD4+ T cells from blood, cultured in vitro, obtained before SARS-CoV-2 vaccination. This sequence originates from a human donor who received a COVID-19 vaccine. CDR3 bases: TGTGCCAGCAGTGAAATTCAGGGGGTCGATTCACCCCTCCACTTT. Translated: CASSEIQGVDSPLHF.